This TCR beta chain originates from a study of T cells in Graves' hyperthyroidism and ophthalmopathy. Points from the study as a whole: Blood held most thyroid clonotypes expanded above 0.001 frequency.

The CDR3 is made up of 14 amino acids. Trimming stripped 5 bases from V and 7 bases from J, with 12 bases between. RNA transcripts yielded amplified TCR beta CDR3 regions. Using the HTBI primer set, a first-round RT-PCR was run on the TCR CDR3. From the multiplex PCR reads, TCRdb called clonotypes with MiXCR, one entry per CDR3 protein. The sample records about 500,000 distinct CDR3 sequences, around 43% being singletons. This clonotype was detected many times. Its target is unknown. The sample taken for sequencing was peripheral blood or thyroid tissue (not recorded which). The chain carries TRBV12-3 or TRBV12-4 and TRBJ1-6; D unresolved. This receptor was identified in an adult woman with Graves' disease, either hyperthyroidism or ophthalmopathy (not recorded which). As DNA, the CDR3 is TGTGCCAGCAGTACTACTTTGGGGAATTCACCCCTCCACTTT. Residues: CASSTTLGNSPLHF.